The clone carrying this T cell receptor beta chain showed up just a few times. Its antigen is unidentified. This sample is drawn from a study of blood T cells in healthy people across ages. Broader study findings: Donors of long life had a larger count of naive CD4+ cells and greater diversity than aged donors. For the donors, CMV status was unknown and possibly confounded expanded clonotype changes. Measured against age, TCR beta diversity per million T cells decreased in a roughly linear manner.

The authors ran a second PCR of about 7 to 12 cycles using a sample-barcoded 5' primer and a J-beta primer mix. TCRdb processed the 5' RACE reads anew with MiXCR; each CDR3 protein has one entry. Of 1.4 million to 1.5 million distinct CDR3 sequences listed, approximately 40% are singletons. Trimming left V 6 bases short and J 0 bases short, with 9 bases between. CDR1 and CDR2 (germline): MNHEY, SVGEGT. CDR3 length: 15 residues. The receptor was derived from a woman under 30 in good health. What was sequenced was blood. The V gene is TRBV6-2 or TRBV6-3, the J gene TRBJ2-6; no firm D call. CDR3 DNA: TGTGCCAGCAGCCGAGTAGGCTCTGGGGCCAACGTCCTGACTTTC. Translation: CASSRVGSGANVLTF.